This TCR beta chain was observed in a study of blood T cell repertoires in COVID-19. Across the study: There were acute and convalescent COVID-19 samples, and they came from the United States, Italy and Spain. PBMCs, B-cell-depleted T cells, or T cells provided the cDNA or gDNA that made up the material.

As originally analysed: For nucleated cells, counts were estimated from reference gene primer amplification. Repertoires were generated with immunoSEQ multiplex PCR, while TCRdb's copy carries only in-frame clones and drops some. The D gene and trimming were derived from the DNA, and the V and J assignments and clone size from that table. The sample comprises tens of thousands of clones, 80% to 95% of which are singletons, and around 3.2% rests with the top ten. The CDR3 spans 13 residues. Germline values: CDR1 SGDLS, CDR2 YYNGEE. The V end lost 4 bases, the J end lost 0 bases, and 8 bases lay between the germline ends.

The clonotype originates from a human donor in a cohort sampled during active COVID-19. The source material was peripheral blood. The chain is built from TRBV9 and TRBJ2-7, with D tentatively TRBD1 (5 bases). The CDR3 DNA reads as TGTGCCAGCAGCCCGACAGTCTCCTACGAGCAGTACTTC. Its protein is CASSPTVSYEQYF.